A single sample gave rise to the 27 T cell receptor beta chains below, sequenced in a study of cytomegalovirus exposure and HLA in healthy donors. PCR primers comprised 60 Vbeta and 13 Jbeta primers. Some clones are missing from TCRdb's copy, which holds only in-frame ones; the method was immunoSEQ multiplex PCR. The sample holds about 140,000 clones, nearly 90% seen once. Material: PBMCs. The receptors were sampled from a woman aged 40-49 years in good health and CMV-seronegative.

J is TRBJ2-7 and V is TRBV5-1, with a tentative D call TRBD1 (6 bases). Looked up from germline, CDR1 is SGHRS and CDR2 is YFSETQ. This CDR3 region has 16 residues. V lost 3 bases to trimming and J lost 0 bases, with 16 bases between them. Here the CDR3 reads CASSYNLQGASYEQYF. CDR3 bases: TGCGCCAGCAGCTACAATTTACAGGGAGCCTCCTACGAGCAGTACTTC.

V usage is TRBV19 and J usage is TRBJ1-3, with D uncertain. The V gene's germline CDR1 is LNHDA and CDR2 SQIVND (reference sequence). Trimming cost V 4 bases and J 0 bases, with 10 bases left between them. CDR3 size: 15 residues. The CDR3 sequence is CASSNSAISGNTIYF. As DNA, the CDR3 is TGTGCCAGTAGTAACTCCGCGATCTCTGGAAACACCATATATTTT.

The chain couples TRBV21-1 to TRBJ2-5; TRBD2, the D gene given by the table, was not confirmed from the DNA. TRBV21-1 is flagged as a pseudogene. The CDR3 contains 17 residues. CDR3 loop: CASSLPRREIIMETQYF. The CDR3 coding sequence is TGTGCCAGCAGTCTCCCCAGGCGGGAGATCATCATGGAGACCCAGTACTTC.

This sequence joins TRBV29-1 and TRBJ1-2, with a tentative D call TRBD1 (5 bases). Germline V gene lookup returns CDR1 SQVTM and CDR2 ANQGSEA. V was trimmed by 4 bases and J by 7 bases, leaving 16 bases between them. The CDR3 is 13 residues long. In DNA form, the CDR3 reads TGCAGCGTTGCCCGCGACCCGGGGGGTGGCTACACCTTC. Its translation: CSVARDPGGGYTF. The complete variable domain, with remaining parts taken from reference TRBV29-1 and TRBJ1-2, reads SAVISQKPSRDICQRGTSLTIQCQVDSQVTMMFWYRQQPGQSLTLIATANQGSEATYESGFVIDKFPISRPNLTFSTLTVSNMSPEDSSIYLCSVARDPGGGYTFGSGTRLTVV.

The chain has TRBV19 and TRBJ2-3; TRBD2 agrees at 10 bases. Germline CDR1 LNHDA, CDR2 SQIVND (reference sequence). Trimming removed 2 bases from V and 3 bases from J; junction bases left unmatched: 11. The CDR3 loop spans 18 amino acids. CDR3 DNA: TGTGCCAGTAGTATAAGGTCGCTAGCGGGAGAGGGTACAGATACGCAGTATTTT. Its protein product is CASSIRSLAGEGTDTQYF.

V gene TRBV7-3 combines with J gene TRBJ2-3, with TRBD2 identical over 15 bases. The CDR3 totals 16 residues. From germline, CDR1 is SGHTA and CDR2 FQGTGA. Trimming took 7 bases from V and 4 from J; bases not matched to a gene: 6. The chain's CDR3 is CASTRGLAGGADTQYF. In nucleotides, the CDR3 is TGTGCCAGCACCCGAGGACTAGCGGGAGGGGCAGATACGCAGTATTTT.

This chain joins TRBV11-2 and TRBJ2-4; D gene uncertain. Germline V gives CDR1 SGHAT, CDR2 FQNNGV. The length of the CDR3 is 17 residues. V gave up 6 bases and J gave up 0 bases, with 18 bases separating them. The CDR3 loop reads CASSLTLTTLAKNIQYF. The CDR3 nucleotides are TGTGCCAGCAGTTTAACCCTTACAACCCTAGCCAAAAACATTCAGTACTTC.

The chain combines TRBV10-1 with TRBJ2-7; 7 nucleotides align to TRBD1. The germline V gene encodes CDR1 WNHNN and CDR2 SYGVQD (reference sequence). After removal of 10 bases from V and 1 base from J, the junction contained 13 bases not matched to a gene. The CDR3 is 15 amino acids. The CDR3 nucleotides read TGCGCCACCAAGGGGTCCGGGACAGTTTCCTACGAGCAGTACTTC. This encodes CATKGSGTVSYEQYF.

The chain is built from TRBV28 and TRBJ2-5, with 8 bases fitting TRBD1. From germline, CDR1 is MDHEN and CDR2 SYDVKM. The CDR3 spans 13 residues. V lost 5 bases and J lost 7; bases outside the gene matches: 6. For the CDR3, the DNA is TGTGCCAGCAGTATCGACAGGGGACGGACCCAGTACTTC. It translates to CASSIDRGRTQYF.

This sequence joins TRBV19 and TRBJ2-2; D is possibly TRBD2 (6 bases). The CDR3 consists of 11 residues. Germline-derived CDR1 and CDR2 are LNHDA and SQIVND (reference sequence). CDR3 loop: CALGGPGELFF. CDR3 nucleotides: TGTGCTCTTGGAGGGCCCGGGGAGCTGTTTTTT.

This clone has only one observation. V is TRBV7-9 and J is TRBJ2-7, with TRBD1 identical over 9 bases. The CDR3 has 13 amino acids. The germline gives CDR1 SEHNR, CDR2 FQNEAQ (reference sequence). Trimming took 3 bases from V and 12 from J; bases not matched to a gene: 9. The CDR3 bases are TGTGCCAGCAGCTTCAGGGACAGGGAAAGCACGTACTTC. Translating it yields CASSFRDRESTYF.

The rearrangement joins TRBV5-6 to TRBJ2-5, with D possibly being TRBD1 (6 bases). The CDR3 sequence is 15 residues long. Between the trimmed V and J ends, which lost 3 bases and 3 bases, there was a span of 15 bases. Germline values: CDR1 SGHDT, CDR2 YYEEEE. CDR3 DNA: TGTGCCAGCAGCTATAGGACAGCAAGAAAAGAGACCCAGTACTTC. Protein sequence: CASSYRTARKETQYF.

The V gene is TRBV28, the J gene TRBJ1-2; TRBD1 matches at 10 bases. Germline V CDR1 and CDR2: MDHEN, SYDVKM. The trim removed 5 bases at V and 8 bases at J, leaving 8 bases unmatched. This CDR3 comprises 14 residues. The CDR3 reads CASSPGTGDRGYTF. Here the CDR3 DNA reads TGTGCCAGCAGTCCCGGGACAGGGGATCGCGGCTACACCTTC.

The chain joins TRBV6-5 to TRBJ2-7; D unclear. V was shortened by 5 bases and J by 2 bases, with 10 bases between the two germline ends. Per the germline V gene, CDR1 is MNHEY and CDR2 is SVGAGI. The CDR3 is 13 amino acids. CDR3 coding DNA: TGTGCCAGCAGTGTCGGCAGCGCCTACGAGCAGTACTTC. Amino acid sequence: CASSVGSAYEQYF.

The chain links TRBV7-9 to TRBJ2-1, with D hard to call. Germline V gene sequence: CDR1 SEHNR, CDR2 FQNEAQ (reference sequence). The CDR3 length is 14 residues. Trimming cost V 8 bases and J 0 bases, with 11 bases left between them. This CDR3 is CASSDTRSYNEQFF. CDR3 bases: TGTGCCAGCTCCGACACCCGCTCCTACAATGAGCAGTTCTTC.

This sequence joins TRBV28 and TRBJ1-3, with a weak D call TRBD1 (5 bases). CDR1 and CDR2 from the germline V gene are MDHEN and SYDVKM. The CDR3 covers 14 residues. Trimming stripped 9 bases from V and 10 bases from J, with 22 bases between. Written as DNA, the CDR3 is TGTGCCAGTTATGCGCGGGGTCAGGGAAGTACCATATATTTT. Amino acids: CASYARGQGSTIYF.

This chain uses TRBV10-3 with TRBJ2-7; TRBD2 agrees at 11 bases. V shed 6 bases, J shed 7 bases, and the junction held 5 bases outside the gene matches. The CDR3 contains 13 residues. In germline, CDR1 is ENHRY, CDR2 SYGVKD. CDR3 protein: CAIRGTSGWEQYF. CDR3 in DNA: TGTGCCATCAGGGGGACTAGCGGATGGGAGCAGTACTTC.

The chain combines TRBV4-2 with TRBJ2-3, with 7 bases that match TRBD2. CDR1 is LGHNA and CDR2 is YNFKEQ in the germline V gene. The CDR3 consists of 16 residues. The ends lost 6 bases at V and 5 bases at J; junction bases unmatched: 14. The CDR3 loop reads CASRIHGAGEGDTQYF. CDR3 nucleotides: TGTGCCAGCAGGATCCACGGGGCGGGAGAAGGAGATACGCAGTATTTT.

J is TRBJ2-5 and V is TRBV9, with a possible D match to TRBD1 (5 bases). The germline CDR1 and CDR2 sequences are SGDLS and YYNGEE. Trimming cost V 4 bases and J 2 bases, with 12 bases left between them. There are 14 residues in the CDR3. In nucleotides, the CDR3 is TGTGCCAGCAGCCCTCGACAGTTACAAGAGACCCAGTACTTC. Translated: CASSPRQLQETQYF.

The chain joins TRBV5-6 to TRBJ2-1; D possibly corresponds to TRBD2 (6 bases). V was shortened by 6 bases and J by 6 bases, with 19 bases between the two germline ends. The CDR3 has 15 residues. Germline CDR1 SGHDT, CDR2 YYEEEE. The CDR3 spells CASTGGLYPGNEQFF. Here the CDR3 DNA reads TGTGCCAGCACCGGCGGACTATACCCGGGCAATGAGCAGTTCTTC.

This clone was found a few times. The rearrangement uses TRBV10-3 and TRBJ1-4, with no clear D. Between the trimmed V and J ends, which lost 8 bases and 5 bases, there was a span of 12 bases. This CDR3 region has 13 residues. Germline V CDR1 and CDR2: ENHRY, SYGVKD. CDR3 DNA: TGTGCCATCTCCGGGGTTGGGAATGAAAAACTGTTTTTT. Amino acids: CAISGVGNEKLFF.

In this sample, this clone turned up once. The chain uses TRBV29-1 and TRBJ2-3; 8 bases fit TRBD2. In germline, CDR1 is SQVTM, CDR2 ANQGSEA. The CDR3 sequence is 15 residues long. V dropped 2 bases and J dropped 4; count of bases not matched to a gene: 8. CDR3 protein: CSVESSGSAADTQYF. The CDR3 DNA reads TGCAGCGTTGAATCAAGCGGGAGTGCCGCAGATACGCAGTATTTT.

The chain carries TRBV5-1 and TRBJ2-5, with TRBD2 identical over 8 bases. CDR1 is SGHRS and CDR2 is YFSETQ in the germline V gene. CDR3 length equals 15 residues. After removal of 2 bases from V and 5 bases from J, the junction contained 8 bases not matched to a gene. The CDR3, as DNA: TGCGCCAGCAGCTTCGGGGGGGCAGGGACGGAGACCCAGTACTTC. Its protein product is CASSFGGAGTETQYF.

The V gene is TRBV10-1, the J gene TRBJ2-7; 8 positions match TRBD1. There are 13 residues in the CDR3. J was trimmed by 5 bases and V by 8 bases; bases with no gene match: 8. Germline V gene lookup returns CDR1 WNHNN and CDR2 SYGVQD (reference sequence). The CDR3: CASQSGTGNEQYF. The CDR3 nucleotides read TGCGCCAGCCAATCCGGGACAGGAAACGAGCAGTACTTC.

The chain couples TRBV6-1 to TRBJ1-2; the D is unclear. The germline V and J ends were trimmed by 3 bases and 2 bases, with 4 bases remaining between them. The CDR3 covers 12 residues. The germline V gene has CDR1 MNHNS and CDR2 SASEGT. The CDR3 spells CASSDQNYGYTF. DNA of the CDR3: TGTGCCAGCAGTGACCAGAACTATGGCTACACCTTC.

The chain uses TRBV28 and TRBJ2-1; 13 bases line up with TRBD2. This CDR3 spans 18 amino acids. The V gene end was trimmed by 1 base and the J gene end by 4 bases; junction bases not matched to a gene: 7. Germline-derived CDR1 and CDR2 are MDHEN and SYDVKM. The CDR3 spells CASSLSRLAGGIYNEQFF. Here the CDR3 DNA reads TGTGCCAGCAGTTTATCCCGACTAGCGGGAGGCATTTACAATGAGCAGTTCTTC.

The chain combines TRBV25-1 with TRBJ2-5; 11 bases are shared with TRBD1. The CDR3 contains 17 residues. Germline V gives CDR1 MGHDK, CDR2 SYGVNS. V shed 2 bases and J 5 bases; nucleotides not matched to a gene: 10. The CDR3 DNA sequence: TGTGCCAGCAGTGAACAAGGACAGGGGGCGCGTTCGGAGACCCAGTACTTC. Protein product: CASSEQGQGARSETQYF.